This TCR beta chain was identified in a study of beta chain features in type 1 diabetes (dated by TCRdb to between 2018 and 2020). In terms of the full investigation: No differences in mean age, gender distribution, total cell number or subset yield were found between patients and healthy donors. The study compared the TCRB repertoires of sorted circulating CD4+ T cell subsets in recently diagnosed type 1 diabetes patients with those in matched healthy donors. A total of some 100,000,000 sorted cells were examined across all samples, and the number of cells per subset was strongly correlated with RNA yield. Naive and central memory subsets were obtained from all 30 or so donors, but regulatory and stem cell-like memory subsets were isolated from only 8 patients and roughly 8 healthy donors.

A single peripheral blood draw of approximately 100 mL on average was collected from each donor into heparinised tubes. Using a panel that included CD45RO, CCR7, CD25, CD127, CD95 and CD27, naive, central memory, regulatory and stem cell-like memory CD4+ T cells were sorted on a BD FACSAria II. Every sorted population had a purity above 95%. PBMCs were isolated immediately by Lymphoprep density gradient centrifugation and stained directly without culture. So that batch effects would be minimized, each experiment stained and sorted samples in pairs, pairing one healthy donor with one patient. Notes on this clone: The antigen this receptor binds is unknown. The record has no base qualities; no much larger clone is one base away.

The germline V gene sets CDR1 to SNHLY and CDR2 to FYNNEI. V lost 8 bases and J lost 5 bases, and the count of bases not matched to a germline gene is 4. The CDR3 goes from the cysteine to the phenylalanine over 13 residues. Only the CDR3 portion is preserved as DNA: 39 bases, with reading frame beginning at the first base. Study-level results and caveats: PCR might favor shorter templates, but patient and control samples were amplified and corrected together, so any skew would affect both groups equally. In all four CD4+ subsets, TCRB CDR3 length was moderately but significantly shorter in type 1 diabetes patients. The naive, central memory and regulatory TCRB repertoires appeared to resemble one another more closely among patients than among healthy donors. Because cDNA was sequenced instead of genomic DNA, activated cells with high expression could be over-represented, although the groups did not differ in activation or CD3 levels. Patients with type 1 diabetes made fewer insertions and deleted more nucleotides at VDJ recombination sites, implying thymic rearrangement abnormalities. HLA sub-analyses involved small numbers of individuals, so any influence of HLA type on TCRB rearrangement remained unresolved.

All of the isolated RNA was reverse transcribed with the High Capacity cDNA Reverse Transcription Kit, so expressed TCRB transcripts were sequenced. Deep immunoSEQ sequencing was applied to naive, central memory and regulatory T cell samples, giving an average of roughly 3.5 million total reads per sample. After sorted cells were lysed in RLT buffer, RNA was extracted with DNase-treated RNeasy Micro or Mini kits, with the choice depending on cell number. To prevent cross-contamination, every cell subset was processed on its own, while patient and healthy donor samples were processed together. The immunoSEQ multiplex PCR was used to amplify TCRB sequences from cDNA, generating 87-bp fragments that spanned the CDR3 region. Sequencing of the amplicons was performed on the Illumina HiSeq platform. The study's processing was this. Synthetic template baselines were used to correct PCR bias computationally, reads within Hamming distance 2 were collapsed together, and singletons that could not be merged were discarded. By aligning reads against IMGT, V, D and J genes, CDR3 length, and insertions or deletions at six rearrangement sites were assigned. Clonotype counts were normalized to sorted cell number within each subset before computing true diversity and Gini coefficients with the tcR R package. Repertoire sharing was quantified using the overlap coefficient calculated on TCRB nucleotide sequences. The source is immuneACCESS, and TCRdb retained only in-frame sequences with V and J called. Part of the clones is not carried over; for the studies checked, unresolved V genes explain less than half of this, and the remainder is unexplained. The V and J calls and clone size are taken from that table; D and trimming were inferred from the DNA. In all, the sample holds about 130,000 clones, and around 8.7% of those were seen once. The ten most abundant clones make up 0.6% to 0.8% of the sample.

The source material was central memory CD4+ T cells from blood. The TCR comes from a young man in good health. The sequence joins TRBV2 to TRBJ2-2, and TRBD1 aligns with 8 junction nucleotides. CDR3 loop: CASDRGGTGELFF. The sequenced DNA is TGTGCCAGCGACAGGGGTGGAACCGGGGAGCTGTTTTTT. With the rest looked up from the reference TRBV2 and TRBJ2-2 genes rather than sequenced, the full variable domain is EPEVTQTPSHQVTQMGQEVILRCVPISNHLYFYWYRQILGQKVEFLVSFYNNEISEKSEIFDDQFSVERPDGSNFTLKIRSTKLEDSAMYFCASDRGGTGELFFGEGSRLTVL.